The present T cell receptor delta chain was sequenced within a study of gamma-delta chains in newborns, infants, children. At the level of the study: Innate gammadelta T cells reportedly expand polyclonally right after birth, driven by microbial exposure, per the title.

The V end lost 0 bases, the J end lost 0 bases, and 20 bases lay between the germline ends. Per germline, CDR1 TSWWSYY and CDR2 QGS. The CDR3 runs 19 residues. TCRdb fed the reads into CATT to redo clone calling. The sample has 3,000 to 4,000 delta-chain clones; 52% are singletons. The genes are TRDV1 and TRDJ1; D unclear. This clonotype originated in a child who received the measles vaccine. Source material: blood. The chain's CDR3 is CALGELNYVEADNTDKLIF. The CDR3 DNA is TGTGCTCTTGGGGAACTCAACTACGTGGAGGCGGACAACACCGATAAACTCATCTTT.